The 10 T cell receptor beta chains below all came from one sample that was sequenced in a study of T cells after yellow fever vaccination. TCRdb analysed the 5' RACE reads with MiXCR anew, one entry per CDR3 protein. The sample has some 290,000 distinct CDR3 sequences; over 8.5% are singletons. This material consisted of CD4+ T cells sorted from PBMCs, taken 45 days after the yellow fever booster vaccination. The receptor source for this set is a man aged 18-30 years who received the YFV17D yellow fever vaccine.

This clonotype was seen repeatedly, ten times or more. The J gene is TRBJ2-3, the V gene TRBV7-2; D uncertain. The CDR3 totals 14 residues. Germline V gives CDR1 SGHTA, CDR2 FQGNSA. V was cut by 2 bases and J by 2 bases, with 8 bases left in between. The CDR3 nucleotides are TGTGCCAGCAGCTTACTGGGCGTCACAGATACGCAGTATTTT. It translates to CASSLLGVTDTQYF.

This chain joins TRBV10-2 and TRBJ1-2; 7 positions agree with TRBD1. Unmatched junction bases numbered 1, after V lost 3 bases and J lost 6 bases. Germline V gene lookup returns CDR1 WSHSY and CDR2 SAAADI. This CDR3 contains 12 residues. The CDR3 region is CASSERGHGYTF. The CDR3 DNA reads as TGCGCCAGCAGTGAAAGGGGGCATGGCTACACCTTC.

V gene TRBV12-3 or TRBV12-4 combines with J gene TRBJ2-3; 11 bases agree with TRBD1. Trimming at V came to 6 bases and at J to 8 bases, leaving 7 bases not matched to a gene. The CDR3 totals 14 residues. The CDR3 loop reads CASSRGQGEVTQYF. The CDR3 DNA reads TGTGCCAGCAGCCGGGGACAGGGGGAGGTTACGCAGTATTTT.

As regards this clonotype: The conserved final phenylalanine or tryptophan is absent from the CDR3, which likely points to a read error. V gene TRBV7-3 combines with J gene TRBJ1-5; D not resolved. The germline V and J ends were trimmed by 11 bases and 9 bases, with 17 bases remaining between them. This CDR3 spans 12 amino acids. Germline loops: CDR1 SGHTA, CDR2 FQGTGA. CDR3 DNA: TGTGCCCTCAAAAGCGGGCCCCGGCCCCAGCATTCT. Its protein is CALKSGPRPQHS.

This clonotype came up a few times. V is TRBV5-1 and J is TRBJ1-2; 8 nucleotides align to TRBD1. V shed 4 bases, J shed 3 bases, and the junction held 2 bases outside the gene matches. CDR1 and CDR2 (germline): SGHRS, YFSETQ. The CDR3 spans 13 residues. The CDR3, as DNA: TGCGCCAGCAGCCAGACAGGGGACTATGGCTACACCTTC. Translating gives CASSQTGDYGYTF.

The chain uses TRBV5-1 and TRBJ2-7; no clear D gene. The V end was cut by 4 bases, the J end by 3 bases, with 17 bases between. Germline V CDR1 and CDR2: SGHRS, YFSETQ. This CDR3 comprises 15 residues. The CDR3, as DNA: TGCGCCAGCAGCCGCAACAGCCTCGAGTTCTACGAGCAGTACTTC. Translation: CASSRNSLEFYEQYF.

This CDR3 is CASSYDGNLSGNTIYF. The CDR3 region has the DNA TGTGCCAGCAGCTACGACGGGAACCTCTCTGGAAACACCATATATTTT. V and J are TRBV5-4 and TRBJ1-3; D is uncertain. Germline-derived CDR1 and CDR2 are SGHNT and YYREEE (reference sequence). This CDR3 spans 16 amino acids. V lost 3 bases and J 0 bases, leaving 13 bases between the germline ends.

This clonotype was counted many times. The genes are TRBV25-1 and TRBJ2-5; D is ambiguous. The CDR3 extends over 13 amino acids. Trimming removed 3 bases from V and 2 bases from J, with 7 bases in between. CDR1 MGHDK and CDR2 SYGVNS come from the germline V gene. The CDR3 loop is CASSDPRQETQYF. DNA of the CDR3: TGTGCCAGCAGTGATCCCAGGCAAGAGACCCAGTACTTC.

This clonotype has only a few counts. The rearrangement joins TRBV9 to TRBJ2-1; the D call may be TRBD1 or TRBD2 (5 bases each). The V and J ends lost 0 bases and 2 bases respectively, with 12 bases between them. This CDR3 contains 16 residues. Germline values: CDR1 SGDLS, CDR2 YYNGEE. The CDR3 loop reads CASSVALGTTYNEQFF. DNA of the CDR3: TGTGCCAGCAGCGTAGCCCTCGGGACCACCTACAATGAGCAGTTCTTC.

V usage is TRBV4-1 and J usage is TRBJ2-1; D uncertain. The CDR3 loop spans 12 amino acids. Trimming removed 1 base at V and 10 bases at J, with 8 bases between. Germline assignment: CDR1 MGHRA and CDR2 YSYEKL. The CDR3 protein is CASSQARREQFF. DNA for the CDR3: TGCGCCAGCAGCCAAGCTCGACGGGAGCAGTTCTTC.